This TCR beta chain derives from a study of T-cell memory formation after mild COVID-19. There are 15 residues in the CDR3. V lost 5 bases, J lost 4 bases, and 8 bases stayed unmatched. This clonotype was observed many times. Its antigen is currently unknown. 5'RACE with constant-segment primers built TCRalpha and TCRbeta cDNA libraries with UMIs. Each CDR3 protein gets one entry after TCRdb re-called the 5' RACE reads with MiXCR. The sample has more than 350,000 distinct CDR3 sequences, around 21% seen once. Study-level points and caveats: The study found contracting CD4+ clones mainly in CM and EM and contracting CD8+ clones in EMRA.

The gene calls are TRBV12-3 or TRBV12-4 and TRBJ2-3; 8 nucleotides agree with TRBD2. Sequencing used PBMCs or a T cell subset sorted from them (not recorded which). This receptor was obtained from an adult woman who had mild COVID-19 (a few samples of this study predate the infection). Cell type and time point are not known. CDR3 residues: CASSPQAGVADTQYF. The CDR3 coding sequence is TGTGCCAGCAGTCCTCAAGCGGGAGTCGCAGATACGCAGTATTTT.